This T cell receptor (beta chain) derives from a study of blood T cell repertoires in COVID-19. The CDR3 covers 13 residues. Germline trimming cut 6 bases from V and 4 bases from J; bases unmatched to any gene: 2. CDR1 and CDR2 from the germline V gene are MDHEN and SYDVKM. Profiled with immunoSEQ multiplex PCR; TCRdb holds only in-frame clones, not every one. The sample consists of fewer than 600,000 clones, 85% to 90% of them appearing once. J is TRBJ2-7 and V is TRBV28; 11 bases align to TRBD2. What was sequenced was peripheral blood. This receptor was identified in a man between 18 and 35 years old with COVID-19, enrolled during active disease. DNA for the CDR3: TGTGCCAGCAGGACTAGCGGGGTGTACGAGCAGTACTTC. Translated, it gives CASRTSGVYEQYF.